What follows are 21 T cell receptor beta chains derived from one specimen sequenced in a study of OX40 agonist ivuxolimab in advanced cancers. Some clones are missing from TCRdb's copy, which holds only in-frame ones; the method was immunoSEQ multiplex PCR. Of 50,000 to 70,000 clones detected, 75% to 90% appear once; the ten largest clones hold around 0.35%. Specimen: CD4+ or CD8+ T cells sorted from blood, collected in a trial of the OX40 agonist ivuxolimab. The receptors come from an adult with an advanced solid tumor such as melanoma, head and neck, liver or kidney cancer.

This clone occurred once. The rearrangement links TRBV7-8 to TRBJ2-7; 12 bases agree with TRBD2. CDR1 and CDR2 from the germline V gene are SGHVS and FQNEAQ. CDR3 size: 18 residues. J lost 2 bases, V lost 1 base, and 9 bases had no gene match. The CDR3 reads CASSLVPSGREGPYEQYF. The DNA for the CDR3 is TGTGCCAGCAGCTTAGTGCCTAGCGGGAGGGAAGGGCCCTACGAGCAGTACTTC.

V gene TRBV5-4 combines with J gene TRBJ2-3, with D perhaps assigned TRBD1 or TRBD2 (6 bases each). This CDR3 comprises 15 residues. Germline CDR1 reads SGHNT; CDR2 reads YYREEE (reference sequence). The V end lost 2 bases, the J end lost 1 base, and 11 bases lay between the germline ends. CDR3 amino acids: CASSLRRGGTDTQYF. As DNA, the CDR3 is TGTGCCAGCAGCTTAAGGAGGGGGGGCACAGATACGCAGTATTTT.

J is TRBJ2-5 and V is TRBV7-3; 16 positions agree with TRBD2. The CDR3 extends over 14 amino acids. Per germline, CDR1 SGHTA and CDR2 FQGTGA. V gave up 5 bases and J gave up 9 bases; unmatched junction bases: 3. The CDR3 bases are TGTGCCAGCAGCCCGGGACTAGCGGGGGGGCCCCAGTACTTC. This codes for CASSPGLAGGPQYF.

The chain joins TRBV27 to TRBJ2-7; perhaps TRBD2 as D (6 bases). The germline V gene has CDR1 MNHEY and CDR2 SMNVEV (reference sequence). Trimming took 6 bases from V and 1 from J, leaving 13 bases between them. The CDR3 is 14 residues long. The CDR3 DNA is TGTGCCAGCAGAAAGGGGACTTATTCCTACGAGCAGTACTTC. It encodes CASRKGTYSYEQYF.

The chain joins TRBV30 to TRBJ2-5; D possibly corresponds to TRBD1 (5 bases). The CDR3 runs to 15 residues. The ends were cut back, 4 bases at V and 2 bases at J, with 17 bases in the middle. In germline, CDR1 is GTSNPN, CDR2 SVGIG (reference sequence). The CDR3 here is CAWKSQGTQQETQYF. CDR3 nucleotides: TGTGCCTGGAAAAGCCAGGGAACCCAACAAGAGACCCAGTACTTC. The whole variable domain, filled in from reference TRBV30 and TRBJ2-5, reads SQTIHQWPATLVQPVGSPLSLECTVEGTSNPNLYWYRQAAGRGLQLLFYSVGIGQISSEVPQNLSASRPQDRQFILSSKKLLLSDSGFYLCAWKSQGTQQETQYFGPGTRLLVL.

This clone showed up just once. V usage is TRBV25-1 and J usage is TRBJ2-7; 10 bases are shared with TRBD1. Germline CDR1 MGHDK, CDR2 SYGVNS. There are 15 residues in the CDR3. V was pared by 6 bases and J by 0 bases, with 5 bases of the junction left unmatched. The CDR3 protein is CASRTGTGASYEQYF. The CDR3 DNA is TGTGCCAGCAGAACCGGGACAGGGGCCTCCTACGAGCAGTACTTC.

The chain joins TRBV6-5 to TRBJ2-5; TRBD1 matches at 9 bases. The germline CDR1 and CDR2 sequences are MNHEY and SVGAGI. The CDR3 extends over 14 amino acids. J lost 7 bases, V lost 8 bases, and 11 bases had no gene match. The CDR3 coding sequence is TGTGCCAGCTTAGGGACAGGGCCTACATTGACCCAGTACTTC. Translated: CASLGTGPTLTQYF.

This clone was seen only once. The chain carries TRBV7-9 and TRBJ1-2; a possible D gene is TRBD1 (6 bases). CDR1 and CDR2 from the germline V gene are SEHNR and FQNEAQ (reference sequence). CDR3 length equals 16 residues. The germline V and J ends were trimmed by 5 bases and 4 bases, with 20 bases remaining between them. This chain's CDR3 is CASSPTQGRVGYGYTF. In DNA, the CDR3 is TGTGCCAGCAGCCCAACACAGGGTCGGGTAGGCTATGGCTACACCTTC.

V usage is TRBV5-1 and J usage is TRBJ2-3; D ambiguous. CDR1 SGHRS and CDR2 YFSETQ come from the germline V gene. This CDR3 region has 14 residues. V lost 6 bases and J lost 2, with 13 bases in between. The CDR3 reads CASIPEPTTDTQYF. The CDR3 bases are TGCGCCAGCATCCCCGAACCGACCACAGATACGCAGTATTTT.

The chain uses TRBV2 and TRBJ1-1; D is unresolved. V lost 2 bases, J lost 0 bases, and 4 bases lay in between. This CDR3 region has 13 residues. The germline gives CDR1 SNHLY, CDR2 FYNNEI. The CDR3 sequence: CASSELMNTEAFF. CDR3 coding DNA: TGTGCCAGCAGTGAATTAATGAACACTGAAGCTTTCTTT. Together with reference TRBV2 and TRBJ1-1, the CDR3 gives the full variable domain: EPEVTQTPSHQVTQMGQEVILRCVPISNHLYFYWYRQILGQKVEFLVSFYNNEISEKSEIFDDQFSVERPDGSNFTLKIRSTKLEDSAMYFCASSELMNTEAFFGQGTRLTVV.

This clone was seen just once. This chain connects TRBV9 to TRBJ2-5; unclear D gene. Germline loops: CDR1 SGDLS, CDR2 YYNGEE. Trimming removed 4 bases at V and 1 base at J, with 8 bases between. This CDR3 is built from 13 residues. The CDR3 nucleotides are TGTGCCAGCAGCCCCTATGTCCAAGAGACCCAGTACTTC. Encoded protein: CASSPYVQETQYF.

The CDR3 region has the DNA TGTGCCAGCCGGGCGGTTTTCGATCAGCCCCAGCATTTT. Translated: CASRAVFDQPQHF. The rearrangement uses TRBV27 and TRBJ1-5; D gene unclear. V was pared by 8 bases and J by 5 bases, with 13 bases between. CDR1 MNHEY and CDR2 SMNVEV come from the germline V gene (reference sequence). The CDR3 is 13 residues long.

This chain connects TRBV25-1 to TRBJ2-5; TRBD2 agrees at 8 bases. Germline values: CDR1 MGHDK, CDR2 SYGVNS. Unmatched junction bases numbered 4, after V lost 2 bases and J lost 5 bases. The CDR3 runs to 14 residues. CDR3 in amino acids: CASSERAGGETQYF. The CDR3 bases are TGTGCCAGCAGTGAACGGGCGGGGGGTGAGACCCAGTACTTC.

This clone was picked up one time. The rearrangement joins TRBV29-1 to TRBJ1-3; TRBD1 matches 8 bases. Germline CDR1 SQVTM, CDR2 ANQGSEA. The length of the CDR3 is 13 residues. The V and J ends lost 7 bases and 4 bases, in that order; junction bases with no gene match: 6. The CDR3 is CSGADRAGNTIYF. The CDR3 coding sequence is TGCAGCGGCGCGGACAGGGCCGGAAACACCATATATTTT.

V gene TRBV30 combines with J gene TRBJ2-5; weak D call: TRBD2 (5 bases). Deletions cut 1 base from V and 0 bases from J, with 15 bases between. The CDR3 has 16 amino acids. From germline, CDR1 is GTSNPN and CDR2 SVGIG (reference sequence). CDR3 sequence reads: CAWSGPSLTYQETQYF. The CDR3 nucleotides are TGTGCCTGGAGTGGCCCTAGCTTAACCTACCAAGAGACCCAGTACTTC.

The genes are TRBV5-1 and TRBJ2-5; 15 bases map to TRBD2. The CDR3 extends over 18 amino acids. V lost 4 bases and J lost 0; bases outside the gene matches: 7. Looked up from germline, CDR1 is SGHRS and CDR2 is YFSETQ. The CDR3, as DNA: TGCGCCAGCAGCCCCGGACTAGCGGGGGGGAGGTACCAAGAGACCCAGTACTTC. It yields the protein CASSPGLAGGRYQETQYF.

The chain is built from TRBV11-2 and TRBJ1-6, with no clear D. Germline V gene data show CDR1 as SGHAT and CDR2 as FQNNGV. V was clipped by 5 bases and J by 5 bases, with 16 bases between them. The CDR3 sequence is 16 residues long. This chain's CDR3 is CASSPLEGIDNSPLHF. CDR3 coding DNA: TGTGCCAGCAGCCCCCTGGAGGGTATTGATAATTCACCCCTCCACTTT.

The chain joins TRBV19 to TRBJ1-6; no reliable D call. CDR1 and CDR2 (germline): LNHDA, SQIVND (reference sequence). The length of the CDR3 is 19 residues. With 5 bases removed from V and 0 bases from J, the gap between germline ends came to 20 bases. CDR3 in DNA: TGTGCCAGTAGTGGCTATGGTTCAGAACCGAGCTCCTATAATTCACCCCTCCACTTT. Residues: CASSGYGSEPSSYNSPLHF.

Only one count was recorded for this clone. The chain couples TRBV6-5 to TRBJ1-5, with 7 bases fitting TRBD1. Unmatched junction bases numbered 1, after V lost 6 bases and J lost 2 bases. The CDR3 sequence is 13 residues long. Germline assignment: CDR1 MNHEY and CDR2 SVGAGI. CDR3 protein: CASRGQGNQPQHF. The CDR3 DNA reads TGTGCCAGCAGAGGACAGGGCAATCAGCCCCAGCATTTT.

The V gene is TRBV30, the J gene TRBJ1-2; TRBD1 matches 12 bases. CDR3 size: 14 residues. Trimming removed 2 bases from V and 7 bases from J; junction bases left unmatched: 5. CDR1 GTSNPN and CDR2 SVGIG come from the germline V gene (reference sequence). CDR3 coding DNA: TGTGCCTGGAGTCTGGGGACAGGGGGCACTGGCTACACCTTC. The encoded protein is CAWSLGTGGTGYTF. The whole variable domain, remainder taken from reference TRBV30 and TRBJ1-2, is SQTIHQWPATLVQPVGSPLSLECTVEGTSNPNLYWYRQAAGRGLQLLFYSVGIGQISSEVPQNLSASRPQDRQFILSSKKLLLSDSGFYLCAWSLGTGGTGYTFGSGTRLTVV.

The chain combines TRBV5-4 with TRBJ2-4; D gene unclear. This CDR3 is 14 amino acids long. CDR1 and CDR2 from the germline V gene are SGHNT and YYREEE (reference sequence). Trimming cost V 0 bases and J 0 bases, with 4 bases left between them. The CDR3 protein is CASSLEGAKNIQYF. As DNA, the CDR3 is TGTGCCAGCAGCTTGGAGGGAGCCAAAAACATTCAGTACTTC. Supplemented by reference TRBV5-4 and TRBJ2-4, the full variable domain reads ETGVTQSPTHLIKTRGQQVTLRCSSQSGHNTVSWYQQALGQGPQFIFQYYREEENGRGNFPPRFSGLQFPNYSSELNVNALELDDSALYLCASSLEGAKNIQYFGAGTRLSVL.